The rows below give T cell receptor beta chains drawn from one sample of a study of CD4 T cells in relation to SARS-CoV-2 and coronaviruses. TCRdb's copy holds only in-frame clones and misses some; the assay was immunoSEQ multiplex PCR. The sample holds about 68,000 clones; approximately 95% are singletons and the top ten take 0.23%. The specimen was naive CD4+ T cells from PBMCs. These receptors were collected from a human donor in good health. CDR3s include the opening cysteine and the closing phenylalanine or tryptophan. The D gene is left open where the match is weak. The size entry is marked missing in some rows and otherwise reads once, few, many or a size class.

d_call: NA; v_call: TRBV3-1/TRBV3-2; clone_size: NA; j_call: TRBJ1-1; cdr3_nt: TGTGCCAGCAGCTCCACAACCAGGGGTGAAGCTTTCTTT; cdr3_aa: CASSSTTRGEAFF
d_call: NA; v_call: TRBV4-3; clone_size: NA; j_call: TRBJ2-7; cdr3_nt: TGCGCCAGCAGCCAAGATCCCAGTACCTACGAGCAGTACTTC; cdr3_aa: CASSQDPSTYEQYF
d_call: NA; v_call: TRBV12-3/TRBV12-4; clone_size: NA; j_call: TRBJ2-5; cdr3_nt: TGTGCCAGCAGTTTAGGGACTAAAGAGACCCAGTACTTC; cdr3_aa: CASSLGTKETQYF
d_call: NA; v_call: TRBV12-3/TRBV12-4; clone_size: once; j_call: TRBJ1-2; cdr3_nt: TGTGCCAGCAGTTTGAACAGGAGCTATGGCTACACCTTC; cdr3_aa: CASSLNRSYGYTF
d_call: TRBD1; v_call: TRBV14; clone_size: NA; j_call: TRBJ2-2; cdr3_nt: TGTGCCAGCAGCCACCCGGTAAGACAGGGGCCCGGGGAGCTGTTTTTT; cdr3_aa: CASSHPVRQGPGELFF
d_call: NA; v_call: TRBV24-1; clone_size: NA; j_call: TRBJ2-1; cdr3_nt: TGTGCCACCAGTGGCCAAACCGACGGTAGGGCTATCTACTATGAGCAGTTCTTC; cdr3_aa: CATSGQTDGRAIYYEQFF
d_call: NA; v_call: TRBV18; clone_size: NA; j_call: TRBJ1-3; cdr3_nt: TGTGCCAGCTCACCGCAGGGGCAGGGGTCCGGAAACACCATATATTTT; cdr3_aa: CASSPQGQGSGNTIYF
d_call: NA; v_call: TRBV5-1; clone_size: once; j_call: TRBJ1-1; cdr3_nt: TGCGCCAGCAGCTGGAATGACGCAAGTACCACTGAAGCTTTCTTT; cdr3_aa: CASSWNDASTTEAFF
d_call: NA; v_call: TRBV24-1; clone_size: NA; j_call: TRBJ2-5; cdr3_nt: TGTGCCACCAGTGCTCCCCCCGGACCCCAAGGAGAGACCCAGTACTTC; cdr3_aa: CATSAPPGPQGETQYF
d_call: NA; v_call: TRBV5-1; clone_size: NA; j_call: TRBJ2-2; cdr3_nt: TGCGCCAGCAGCTTCGACGGGGGACGCACCGGGGAGCTGTTTTTT; cdr3_aa: CASSFDGGRTGELFF
d_call: NA; v_call: TRBV28; clone_size: NA; j_call: TRBJ1-1; cdr3_nt: TGTGCCAGCAGTCCTCAAGAGTCTTACATGAACACTGAAGCTTTCTTT; cdr3_aa: CASSPQESYMNTEAFF
d_call: NA; v_call: TRBV5-5; clone_size: NA; j_call: TRBJ2-4; cdr3_nt: TGTGCCAGCAGCGCAGCATTTTGGGCAGGGGATGCCAAAAACATTCAGTACTTC; cdr3_aa: CASSAAFWAGDAKNIQYF
d_call: TRBD1; v_call: TRBV28; clone_size: NA; j_call: TRBJ2-7; cdr3_nt: TGTGCCAGCAGTGGCAGGACAGGCGTGGACGAGCAGTACTTC; cdr3_aa: CASSGRTGVDEQYF
d_call: NA; v_call: TRBV18; clone_size: NA; j_call: TRBJ1-5; cdr3_nt: TGTGCCAGCTCAATTCAGGTGGGGGCGGACCAGCCCCAGCATTTT; cdr3_aa: CASSIQVGADQPQHF
d_call: TRBD1; v_call: TRBV18; clone_size: NA; j_call: TRBJ1-5; cdr3_nt: TGTGCCAGCTCCCTCGACAGGGGTCAGCCCCAGCATTTT; cdr3_aa: CASSLDRGQPQHF
d_call: NA; v_call: TRBV7-9; clone_size: NA; j_call: TRBJ1-5; cdr3_nt: TGTGCCAGCAGCTGGGGGAACGGCTTTAGCAATCAGCCCCAGCATTTT; cdr3_aa: CASSWGNGFSNQPQHF
d_call: TRBD1; v_call: TRBV28; clone_size: NA; j_call: TRBJ1-2; cdr3_nt: TGTGCCAGCAAGATCGAAGGCCAGGGGGCGAGGTATGGCTACACCTTC; cdr3_aa: CASKIEGQGARYGYTF
d_call: TRBD1; v_call: TRBV2; clone_size: NA; j_call: TRBJ1-6; cdr3_nt: TGTGCCAGCAGTCCGGACAGGGGGGAAAATTCACCCCTCCACTTT; cdr3_aa: CASSPDRGENSPLHF
d_call: NA; v_call: TRBV30; clone_size: NA; j_call: TRBJ1-4; cdr3_nt: TGTGCCTGGAGTACGGGTCTAAATGAAAAACTGTTTTTT; cdr3_aa: CAWSTGLNEKLFF
d_call: NA; v_call: TRBV7-9; clone_size: NA; j_call: TRBJ1-4; cdr3_nt: TGTGCCAGCAGCCCGCCAGGGGCTACTAATGAAAAACTGTTTTTT; cdr3_aa: CASSPPGATNEKLFF
d_call: NA; v_call: TRBV14; clone_size: NA; j_call: TRBJ2-1; cdr3_nt: TGTGCCAGCAGCCCGACTACCTTAGGCGATGAGCAGTTCTTC; cdr3_aa: CASSPTTLGDEQFF
d_call: TRBD1; v_call: TRBV3-1/TRBV3-2; clone_size: NA; j_call: TRBJ2-7; cdr3_nt: TGTGCCAGCAGCCAACAGGGGGTCTACGAGCAGTACTTC; cdr3_aa: CASSQQGVYEQYF
d_call: NA; v_call: TRBV9; clone_size: NA; j_call: TRBJ1-6; cdr3_nt: TGTGCCAGCAGCGTAGGGGGTTATAATTCACCCCTCCACTTT; cdr3_aa: CASSVGGYNSPLHF
d_call: NA; v_call: TRBV7-9; clone_size: NA; j_call: TRBJ1-2; cdr3_nt: TGTGCCAGCAGCAAACCGACAGGAACAACTAACTATGGCTACACCTTC; cdr3_aa: CASSKPTGTTNYGYTF
d_call: TRBD1; v_call: TRBV25-1; clone_size: once; j_call: TRBJ2-2; cdr3_nt: TGTGCCAGCAGTCCTCGGACAGGGGTGAATCTGTTTTTT; cdr3_aa: CASSPRTGVNLFF
d_call: NA; v_call: TRBV12-3/TRBV12-4; clone_size: few; j_call: TRBJ1-1; cdr3_nt: TGTGCCAGCAGACGGAGGACGAACACTGAAGCTTTCTTT; cdr3_aa: CASRRRTNTEAFF
d_call: NA; v_call: TRBV19; clone_size: NA; j_call: TRBJ2-2; cdr3_nt: TGTGCCAGTAGTCAGTTAGGGGACTACACCGGGGAGCTGTTTTTT; cdr3_aa: CASSQLGDYTGELFF
d_call: TRBD2; v_call: TRBV7-8; clone_size: NA; j_call: TRBJ2-1; cdr3_nt: TGTGCCAGCAGCCACGGGACTAGCGGGACGTACAATGAGCAGTTCTTC; cdr3_aa: CASSHGTSGTYNEQFF
d_call: NA; v_call: TRBV3-1/TRBV3-2; clone_size: NA; j_call: TRBJ2-7; cdr3_nt: TGTGCCAGCAGCCAAGCCTACGAGCAGTACTTC; cdr3_aa: CASSQAYEQYF